Sequencing of this TCR beta chain was carried out in a study of blood T cell repertoires in COVID-19. Study-level background: The United States, Italy and Spain supplied acute and convalescent COVID-19 samples. From T cells, B-cell-depleted T cells, or PBMCs came the material, which was cDNA or gDNA.

How the authors handled the data: Reference gene primers were amplified, and this amplification served to estimate nucleated cell counts. Some clones are missing from TCRdb's copy, which holds only in-frame ones; the method was immunoSEQ multiplex PCR. The V and J calls and clone size are taken from that table; D and trimming were inferred from the DNA. This sample has 150,000 to 250,000 clones, with around 94% found just once. It was during active infection that Seattle patients were enrolled and then longitudinally followed. The sequenced sample consisted of peripheral blood. This clonotype was obtained from a man aged 30 to 45 with COVID-19, enrolled during active disease.

CDR3 loop: CASSLAGGETQYF. CDR3 in DNA: TGTGCCAGCAGCTTGGCGGGGGGAGAGACCCAGTACTTC. This chain joins TRBV5-6 and TRBJ2-5; TRBD2 matches at 7 bases. In germline, CDR1 is SGHDT, CDR2 YYEEEE. The CDR3 is 13 residues long. The J segment lost 4 bases and the V segment lost 0 bases, leaving 0 bases of the junction unmatched.